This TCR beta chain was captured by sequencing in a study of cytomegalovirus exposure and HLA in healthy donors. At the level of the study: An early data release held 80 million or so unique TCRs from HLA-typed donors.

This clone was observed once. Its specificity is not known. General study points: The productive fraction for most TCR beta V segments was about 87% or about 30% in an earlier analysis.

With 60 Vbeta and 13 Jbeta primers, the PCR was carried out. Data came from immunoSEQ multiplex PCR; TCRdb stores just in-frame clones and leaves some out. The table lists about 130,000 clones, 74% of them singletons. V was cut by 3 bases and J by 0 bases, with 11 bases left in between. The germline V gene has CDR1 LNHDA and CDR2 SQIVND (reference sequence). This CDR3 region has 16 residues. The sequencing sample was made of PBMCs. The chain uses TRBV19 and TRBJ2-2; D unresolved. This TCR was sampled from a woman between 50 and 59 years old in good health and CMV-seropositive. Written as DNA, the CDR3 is TGTGCCAGTAGTATTGGCGCAGGTACGAACACCGGGGAGCTGTTTTTT. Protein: CASSIGAGTNTGELFF.